The 29 T cell receptor beta chains given below trace back to one sample, sequenced in a study of Ad26.COV2.S vaccination and SARS-CoV-2 variants. TCRdb keeps only in-frame clones here, not all; method: immunoSEQ multiplex PCR. This sample has some 480,000 clones; around 90% occur once, and the top ten carry roughly 13%. Treatment in this sample: some 20 received Ad26.COV2.S at low or high dose, single or two shots; several received placebo; per-sample allocation not given. Each sample was drawn 63 days after the first injection (of vaccine or placebo). Specimen: peripheral blood, collected in a trial of Ad26.COV2.S vaccine versus placebo. These receptors were obtained from a person aged 18 to 59 who received the Ad26.COV2.S COVID-19 vaccine or a placebo.

This clone was observed once. This CDR3 is CASSLESGSMGEQFF. In nucleotides, the CDR3 is TGTGCCAGCAGCTTAGAGTCAGGGAGTATGGGTGAGCAGTTCTTC. The chain carries TRBV7-9 and TRBJ2-1; D is tentatively TRBD1 or TRBD2 (5 bases each). CDR3 length equals 15 residues. Trimming took off 1 base at V and 9 bases at J, with 16 bases between the two ends. The germline gives CDR1 SEHNR, CDR2 FQNEAQ (reference sequence).

This clone appeared once. The V gene is TRBV19, the J gene TRBJ1-5; TRBD1 matches at 8 bases. CDR3 length equals 17 residues. Germline CDR1 is LNHDA and CDR2 is SQIVND (reference sequence). V dropped 5 bases and J dropped 2; count of bases not matched to a gene: 11. CDR3 sequence: CASSVIGQGFGNQPQHF. The DNA of the CDR3 is TGTGCCAGTAGTGTCATAGGACAGGGATTTGGCAATCAGCCCCAGCATTTT.

The gene calls are TRBV28 and TRBJ1-2, with 9 bases fitting TRBD1. The CDR3 extends over 13 amino acids. Germline loops: CDR1 MDHEN, CDR2 SYDVKM. V gave up 10 bases and J gave up 0 bases; unmatched junction bases: 3. Here the CDR3 DNA reads TGTGCCACCCGACAGGGGGCTAACTATGGCTACACCTTC. This encodes CATRQGANYGYTF.

The chain couples TRBV5-6 to TRBJ2-2; 9 nucleotides align to TRBD1. Losses at the gene ends were 6 bases for V and 5 bases for J; bases not matched to a gene: 8. Germline V CDR1 and CDR2: SGHDT, YYEEEE. This CDR3 is 15 amino acids long. CDR3 amino acids: CASTGQGLITGELFF. CDR3 DNA: TGTGCCAGCACCGGACAGGGGTTAATAACCGGGGAGCTGTTTTTT.

The chain carries TRBV30 and TRBJ2-3, with D maybe TRBD2 (6 bases). Trimming removed 6 bases from V and 6 bases from J, with 16 bases in between. The CDR3 length is 13 residues. Looked up from germline, CDR1 is GTSNPN and CDR2 is SVGIG (reference sequence). In nucleotides, the CDR3 is TGTGCCTGCCCAGGACCTGGGGGGGATACGCAGTATTTT. This translates into CACPGPGGDTQYF.

The chain is built from TRBV27 and TRBJ2-7; 7 positions match TRBD2. Germline CDR1 is MNHEY and CDR2 is SMNVEV (reference sequence). The V and J ends lost 7 bases and 7 bases, in that order; junction bases with no gene match: 13. The CDR3 length is 14 residues. Here the CDR3 DNA reads TGTGCCAGCACGATGGAGAGGACTAGTCGGGAGCAGTACTTC. Its translation is CASTMERTSREQYF.

The rearrangement links TRBV5-1 to TRBJ1-1; D perhaps matches TRBD1 (5 bases). The CDR3 is 13 amino acids. Trimming pared 1 base from V and 8 bases from J, leaving 12 bases between. Per the germline V gene, CDR1 is SGHRS and CDR2 is YFSETQ. The CDR3 spells CASSLIGADEAFF. For the CDR3, the DNA is TGCGCCAGCAGCTTGATTGGGGCAGACGAAGCTTTCTTT.

Regarding this clone: This same CDR3 is encoded by further DNA sequences in the sample. This chain connects TRBV4-2 to TRBJ2-6, with D possibly matching TRBD1 (5 bases). CDR1 LGHNA and CDR2 YNFKEQ come from the germline V gene. V lost 0 bases to trimming and J lost 2 bases, with 5 bases between them. This CDR3 region has 15 residues. The CDR3 coding sequence is TGTGCCAGCAGCCAAGAAGGGGCTGGGGCCAACGTCCTGACTTTC. Translation: CASSQEGAGANVLTF.

V and J are TRBV6-2 or TRBV6-3 and TRBJ2-7, with a tentative D call TRBD2 (5 bases). V was trimmed by 0 bases and J by 6 bases, leaving 18 bases between them. The CDR3 consists of 16 residues. The V gene's germline CDR1 is MNHEY and CDR2 SVGEGT. The CDR3 protein is CASSYSLGLARSEQYF. The CDR3 bases are TGTGCCAGCAGTTACTCGCTCGGTCTAGCTCGATCCGAGCAGTACTTC.

This chain's CDR3 is CSGHRVENTEAFF. In nucleotides, the CDR3 is TGCAGCGGGCACAGGGTGGAGAACACTGAAGCTTTCTTT. V usage is TRBV29-1 and J usage is TRBJ1-1, with D maybe TRBD1 (6 bases). The V end lost 7 bases, the J end lost 1 base, and 13 bases lay between the germline ends. The CDR3 runs 13 residues. The germline V gene has CDR1 SQVTM and CDR2 ANQGSEA.

This chain links TRBV27 with TRBJ1-1; D possibly corresponds to TRBD1 (5 bases). Trimming removed 4 bases from V and 1 base from J, with 10 bases in between. From germline, CDR1 is MNHEY and CDR2 SMNVEV (reference sequence). The CDR3 is 14 amino acids. DNA for the CDR3: TGTGCCAGCAGTTCCTCCACAGGGAACACTGAAGCTTTCTTT. As protein: CASSSSTGNTEAFF.

V is TRBV7-2 and J is TRBJ2-5; 8 nucleotides match TRBD2. The CDR3 is made up of 19 amino acids. The junction had 19 bases not matched to a gene; V was cut back by 1 base and J by 6 bases. The germline V gene encodes CDR1 SGHTA and CDR2 FQGNSA. The CDR3 nucleotides read TGTGCCAGCAGCTTAGGCCCCATGGGGGAACGGCGGGGGGAGAAGACCCAGTACTTC. Protein sequence: CASSLGPMGERRGEKTQYF.

This clone has only one observation. The rearrangement links TRBV3-1 (or the pseudogene TRBV3-2) to TRBJ2-7; either TRBD1 or TRBD2 may supply D (5 bases each). CDR1 LGHDT and CDR2 YNNKEL come from the germline V gene (reference sequence). The length of the CDR3 is 14 residues. V lost 10 bases to trimming and J lost 2 bases, with 18 bases between them. The CDR3 here is CATRRGTSTYEQYF. The CDR3, as DNA: TGTGCCACCCGGAGAGGGACCTCCACCTACGAGCAGTACTTC.

The chain carries TRBV2 and TRBJ2-7, with 8 bases identical to TRBD1. J was trimmed by 2 bases and V by 5 bases; bases with no gene match: 5. The CDR3 totals 14 residues. Germline CDR1 SNHLY, CDR2 FYNNEI. The CDR3 DNA sequence: TGTGCCAGCAGTTACGGGACAGGCCCCTACGAGCAGTACTTC. As protein: CASSYGTGPYEQYF.

The chain couples TRBV9 to TRBJ2-5; D is perhaps TRBD2 (6 bases). V was cut by 4 bases and J by 0 bases, with 16 bases left in between. The CDR3 runs to 16 residues. The germline V gene encodes CDR1 SGDLS and CDR2 YYNGEE. CDR3 DNA sequence: TGTGCCAGCAGCCCCCGACCTTGGACTAACCAAGAGACCCAGTACTTC. Protein: CASSPRPWTNQETQYF.

V and J are TRBV18 and TRBJ2-5; 8 bases are a match to TRBD2. V lost 1 base, J lost 4 bases, and 14 bases stayed unmatched. This CDR3 is 18 amino acids long. CDR1 KGHSH and CDR2 LQKENI come from the germline V gene. Here the CDR3 reads CASSPLGGGTRYGETQYF. The CDR3, as DNA: TGTGCCAGCTCACCACTCGGGGGGGGCACTAGATACGGAGAGACCCAGTACTTC.

The sample holds one count of this clone. The rearrangement links TRBV28 to TRBJ1-3; D perhaps matches TRBD1 (5 bases). The CDR3 spans 15 residues. Germline CDR1 and CDR2: MDHEN and SYDVKM. V dropped 2 bases and J dropped 2 bases, with 10 bases sitting between them. The CDR3 DNA reads TGTGCCAGCAGTTTAGCGGGGGGAGCTGGAAACACCATATATTTT. This gives the protein CASSLAGGAGNTIYF. Drawing the rest from reference TRBV28 and TRBJ1-3, the complete variable domain is DVKVTQSSRYLVKRTGEKVFLECVQDMDHENMFWYRQDPGLGLRLIYFSYDVKMKEKGDIPEGYSVSREKKERFSLILESASTNQTSMYLCASSLAGGAGNTIYFGEGSWLTVV.

The CDR3 here is CASSLSTGSTYGYTF. The CDR3 DNA follows: TGTGCCAGCAGTTTATCCACAGGGTCGACTTATGGCTACACCTTC. V is TRBV28 and J is TRBJ1-2; a weak D match, TRBD1 (6 bases). Germline assignment: CDR1 MDHEN and CDR2 SYDVKM. The V end lost 1 base, the J end lost 5 bases, and 14 bases lay between the germline ends. The CDR3 sequence is 15 residues long.

The J gene is TRBJ2-1, the V gene TRBV19, with TRBD2 matching over 7 bases. The V gene end was trimmed by 7 bases and the J gene end by 10 bases; junction bases not matched to a gene: 10. The CDR3 has 13 amino acids. In germline, CDR1 is LNHDA, CDR2 SQIVND (reference sequence). CDR3: CASKVGGGSEQFF. The CDR3 coding sequence is TGTGCCAGTAAAGTAGGAGGCGGGAGCGAGCAGTTCTTC.

CDR3 nucleotide sequence: TGTGCCAGCAGCCGCGGACTAGCGGGAGGCCCACCCTACGAGCAGTACTTC. This translates into CASSRGLAGGPPYEQYF. This rearrangement joins TRBV14 to TRBJ2-7, with TRBD2 identical over 14 bases. J lost 2 bases, V lost 4 bases, and 7 bases had no gene match. The CDR3 loop spans 17 amino acids. Germline CDR1 SGHDN, CDR2 FVKESK. The full variable domain, with the rest looked up from reference TRBV14 and TRBJ2-7, is EAGVTQFPSHSVIEKGQTVTLRCDPISGHDNLYWYRRVMGKEIKFLLHFVKESKQDESGMPNNRFLAERTGGTYSTLKVQPAELEDSGVYFCASSRGLAGGPPYEQYFGPGTRLTVT.

The chain joins TRBV7-9 to TRBJ1-3; unclear D gene. Per germline, CDR1 SEHNR and CDR2 FQNEAQ (reference sequence). The germline V and J ends were trimmed by 6 bases and 4 bases, with 10 bases remaining between them. This CDR3 has 13 residues. The CDR3, as DNA: TGTGCCAGCAGATACAGCCGGGGAAACACCATATATTTT. This translates into CASRYSRGNTIYF.

J is TRBJ1-1 and V is TRBV7-8, with a possible D match to TRBD1 (5 bases). Germline CDR1 and CDR2: SGHVS and FQNEAQ. This CDR3 has 13 amino acids. Deletions cut 1 base from V and 11 bases from J, with 14 bases between. In DNA form, the CDR3 reads TGTGCCAGCAGCTTAGATCTCCAGGGAAGGGCTTTCTTT. It translates to CASSLDLQGRAFF.

As to this clone: Compared with germline, one end of the junction differs, possibly owing to a read error. V usage is TRBV7-8 and J usage is TRBJ2-1; maybe TRBD2 (5 bases). Germline CDR1 reads SGHVS; CDR2 reads FQNEAQ. The CDR3 length is 15 residues. The CDR3 is CASSLAETPYNEQFF. CDR3 in DNA: TGTGCCAGCAGCCTAGCTGAGACCCCGTACAATGAGCAGTTCTTC.

The chain combines TRBV4-2 with TRBJ1-6; TRBD1 matches at 10 bases. The CDR3 is 16 residues long. The V gene's germline CDR1 is LGHNA and CDR2 YNFKEQ. After removal of 6 bases from V and 9 bases from J, the junction contained 11 bases not matched to a gene. DNA for the CDR3: TGTGCCAGCAGACGATCCGGGACAGGGGCTCTTTCACCCCTCCACTTT. Translation gives CASRRSGTGALSPLHF.

For the CDR3, the DNA is TGTGCCAGCAGCACTACGGACAGGGGTATCCACAATGAGCAGTTCTTC. Encoded protein: CASSTTDRGIHNEQFF. V and J are TRBV7-9 and TRBJ2-1; 9 bases line up with TRBD1. Germline-derived CDR1 and CDR2 are SEHNR and FQNEAQ (reference sequence). V lost 5 bases, J lost 5 bases, and 10 bases stayed unmatched. This CDR3 is built from 16 residues.

In DNA form, the CDR3 reads TGCGCCAGCAGCCGAACCCAGGGAAACTATGGCTACACCTTC. Translation: CASSRTQGNYGYTF. The genes are TRBV5-1 and TRBJ1-2; possible D gene TRBD1, 5 bases. The V and J ends lost 4 bases and 2 bases respectively, with 12 bases between them. Per germline, CDR1 SGHRS and CDR2 YFSETQ. The CDR3 runs to 14 residues. The variable domain in full, completed from reference TRBV5-1 and TRBJ1-2, reads KAGVTQTPRYLIKTRGQQVTLSCSPISGHRSVSWYQQTPGQGLQFLFEYFSETQRNKGNFPGRFSGRQFSNSRSEMNVSTLELGDSALYLCASSRTQGNYGYTFGSGTRLTVV.

This chain connects TRBV5-1 to TRBJ2-3, with 13 positions matching TRBD2. This CDR3 has 18 amino acids. The trim removed 3 bases at V and 3 bases at J, leaving 10 bases unmatched. Germline V gives CDR1 SGHRS, CDR2 YFSETQ. The CDR3 nucleotides read TGCGCCAGCAGCTCTCCTAAACTAGCGGGAGGGCCGACAGATACGCAGTATTTT. Amino acid sequence: CASSSPKLAGGPTDTQYF.

The J gene is TRBJ2-1, the V gene TRBV2; D perhaps matches TRBD2 (5 bases). The V and J ends lost 7 bases and 10 bases respectively, with 14 bases between them. This CDR3 region has 12 residues. The germline gives CDR1 SNHLY, CDR2 FYNNEI. The CDR3 sequence: CASMLGGQEQFF. The CDR3 DNA follows: TGTGCCAGCATGTTAGGCGGGCAGGAGCAGTTCTTC.

V is TRBV2 and J is TRBJ1-2; 7 nucleotides agree with TRBD1. The CDR3 totals 9 residues. Trimming removed 10 bases from V and 9 bases from J; junction bases left unmatched: 2. In germline, CDR1 is SNHLY, CDR2 FYNNEI. For the CDR3, the DNA is TGTGCCACGACAGGGCGCTACACCTTC. Protein: CATTGRYTF.